These 2 T cell receptor beta chains share one sample of origin, sequenced in a study of tumor and adjacent non-tumor tissue in lung cancer. The library came from three nested PCR rounds adapted from ARM-PCR protocols. TCRdb re-derived calls from the multiplex PCR reads in MiXCR, one entry per CDR3 protein. The top ten hold about 54% of the sample, which has 81,000 or so distinct CDR3 sequences, 80% to 90% seen once. RNA was extracted from bulk tissue without any cell sorting. The normal lung tissue was taken more than 3 cm from the tumor edge. Sequences were obtained from distant non-tumor lung tissue. All receptors come from a man aged 55-75 years with non-small cell lung cancer.

The chain is built from TRBV5-1 and TRBJ2-3; a possible D gene is TRBD2 (7 bases). In germline, CDR1 is SGHRS, CDR2 YFSETQ. Trimming left V 6 bases short and J 6 bases short, with 20 bases between. The CDR3 covers 15 residues. The CDR3 DNA follows: TGCGCCAGCAAGGTGCTCGGGGGGCATCAGGATACGCAGTATTTT. Translating gives CASKVLGGHQDTQYF.

The chain combines TRBV10-2 with TRBJ2-7, with D possibly being TRBD1 (6 bases). The germline V and J ends were trimmed by 7 bases and 4 bases, with 14 bases remaining between them. The CDR3 has 13 amino acids. Germline V gene sequence: CDR1 WSHSY, CDR2 SAAADI. CDR3 nucleotides: TGCGCCAGCATAGACAGGCAGGCGTACGAGCAGTACTTC. Its translation is CASIDRQAYEQYF.